Listed below are T cell receptor beta chains from one sample, sequenced in a study of shared clonotypes between healthy human individuals. Some clones are missing from TCRdb's copy, which holds only in-frame ones; the method was immunoSEQ multiplex PCR. The sample shows a few million clones, 85% to 95% of them seen only once. Sequencing was done on a sample of naive CD4+ T cells from PBMCs. Receptors were obtained from a man younger than 30 in good health. Some clones in this sample may be carry-over from other donors' samples. Both conserved end residues are part of each CDR3. A D gene is named only where the DNA matches it firmly. Where a row states a size, it is once, few, many or the class of an expanded clone; other rows omit it.

>once|TRBJ1-5|TRBV6-1|.
CASSDGWGSRSNQPQHF
TGTGCCAGCAGTGATGGTTGGGGATCTCGGAGCAATCAGCCCCAGCATTTT
>.|TRBJ2-7|TRBV25-1|.
CASNRAGSSHEQYF
TGTGCCAGCAACCGGGCAGGGAGTTCCCACGAGCAGTACTTC
>.|TRBJ2-3|TRBV15|TRBD2
CATSPRTSGSPDTQYF
TGTGCCACCAGCCCACGCACTAGCGGGAGTCCAGATACGCAGTATTTT
>.|TRBJ2-7|TRBV25-1|.
CASSEEGGSFYEQYF
TGTGCCAGCAGTGAAGAGGGAGGCTCCTTCTACGAGCAGTACTTC
>.|TRBJ2-2|TRBV10-3|.
CAIRGLKQGNVASTGELFF
TGTGCCATCAGGGGACTTAAACAGGGGAATGTAGCCAGCACCGGGGAGCTGTTTTTT
>.|TRBJ2-6|TRBV7-3|.
CASSSASAASGANVLTF
TGTGCCAGCAGCTCCGCCTCCGCAGCCTCTGGGGCCAACGTCCTGACTTTC
>few|TRBJ2-3|TRBV7-3|TRBD2
CASSPGTSGNTQYF
TGTGCCAGCAGCCCAGGGACTAGCGGGAATACGCAGTATTTT
>.|TRBJ1-2|TRBV28|.
CASSSLASGHGGYTF
TGTGCCAGCAGTTCCCTGGCCTCAGGGCACGGCGGCTACACCTTC
>once|TRBJ1-5|TRBV5-1|.
CASSLRGDINQPQHF
TGCGCCAGCAGCTTGAGGGGGGATATCAATCAGCCCCAGCATTTT
>.|TRBJ1-1|TRBV6-1|TRBD1
CASSFRQGAPFF
TGTGCCAGCAGTTTCAGACAGGGGGCGCCTTTCTTT
>.|TRBJ2-7|TRBV5-1|TRBD2
CASRRQAGPYEQYF
TGCGCCAGCAGACGCCAAGCGGGGCCCTACGAGCAGTACTTC
>.|TRBJ1-5|TRBV5-6|TRBD1
CASSLRQGGQPQHF
TGTGCCAGCAGCTTGCGACAGGGAGGTCAGCCCCAGCATTTT
>.|TRBJ2-3|TRBV6-1|.
CASSREPRTDTQYF
TGTGCCAGCTCGAGGGAGCCACGCACAGATACGCAGTATTTT
>once|TRBJ2-7|TRBV29-1|TRBD2
CSVDGLAGGFEQYF
TGCAGCGTTGATGGGCTAGCGGGAGGGTTCGAGCAGTACTTC
>.|TRBJ1-1|TRBV27|.
CASSSRTLTVAFF
TGTGCCAGCAGTTCCCGGACCCTAACGGTGGCTTTCTTT
>.|TRBJ2-7|TRBV4-3|TRBD2
CASSPRGAGEFEQYF
TGCGCCAGCAGCCCCCGGGGAGCGGGAGAGTTCGAGCAGTACTTC
>.|TRBJ1-5|TRBV4-2|TRBD1
CASSQEGQGGSQPQHF
TGTGCCAGCAGCCAAGAAGGTCAGGGGGGCAGTCAGCCCCAGCATTTT
>.|TRBJ1-1|TRBV7-9|TRBD1
CASSLLQGATEAFF
TGTGCCAGCAGCTTATTACAGGGGGCGACTGAAGCTTTCTTT
>.|TRBJ2-7|TRBV5-4|TRBD2
CASSSRISGGYYEQYF
TGTGCCAGCAGCTCCAGAATAAGCGGGGGATACTACGAGCAGTACTTC
>.|TRBJ2-1|TRBV7-2|.
CASSLTAEQFF
TGTGCCAGCAGCTTGACAGCTGAGCAGTTCTTC
>once|TRBJ1-5|TRBV19|TRBD1
CASSNVVRDSNQPQHF
TGTGCCAGTAGTAATGTGGTACGGGACAGTAATCAGCCCCAGCATTTT
>once|TRBJ1-2|TRBV15|.
CATSRRPDSNYGYTF
TGTGCCACCAGCAGGCGGCCGGATTCAAACTATGGCTACACCTTC
>.|TRBJ2-2|TRBV27|TRBD1
CASSEWDRGNTGELFF
TGTGCCAGCAGTGAATGGGACAGGGGAAACACCGGGGAGCTGTTTTTT
>.|TRBJ1-2|TRBV7-9|TRBD1
CASSTWDRVGDGYTF
TGTGCCAGCAGCACCTGGGACAGGGTAGGCGATGGCTACACCTTC
>.|TRBJ1-2|TRBV29-1|.
CSVEVLADYGYTF
TGCAGCGTTGAGGTTTTAGCCGACTATGGCTACACCTTC
>.|TRBJ2-1|TRBV15|.
CATRVPTSGSYNEQFF
TGTGCCACCAGAGTCCCGACTAGTGGCTCCTACAATGAGCAGTTCTTC
>once|TRBJ1-2|TRBV2|TRBD1
CASRGTGVVGYGYTF
TGTGCCAGCAGGGGGACAGGGGTGGTTGGCTATGGCTACACCTTC
>.|TRBJ1-5|TRBV7-8|TRBD1
CASSLASRTGGQPQHF
TGTGCCAGCAGCTTAGCATCTCGGACAGGTGGTCAGCCCCAGCATTTT
>.|TRBJ1-5|TRBV7-8|.
CASSSTGNQPQHF
TGTGCCAGCAGTTCCACGGGCAATCAGCCCCAGCATTTT
>.|TRBJ2-1|TRBV18|.
CASSSGSGAYNEQFF
TGTGCCAGCTCATCCGGGAGTGGCGCCTACAATGAGCAGTTCTTC
>.|TRBJ2-1|TRBV11-3|.
CASSGGPNEQFF
TGTGCCAGCAGTGGGGGACCCAATGAGCAGTTCTTC
>.|TRBJ2-3|TRBV5-1|TRBD2
CASSLPQLAGHTDTQYF
TGCGCCAGCAGCTTGCCACAACTAGCGGGGCACACAGATACGCAGTATTTT
>.|TRBJ1-1|TRBV7-2|TRBD1
CASSRQGGNTEAFF
TGTGCCAGCAGCCGACAGGGTGGTAACACTGAAGCTTTCTTT
>.|TRBJ2-5|TRBV9|.
CASSQEWTVQETQYF
TGTGCCAGCAGCCAAGAATGGACGGTACAAGAGACCCAGTACTTC
>.|TRBJ2-7|TRBV6-5|TRBD1
CASSYLDRGPYEQYF
TGTGCCAGCAGTTACCTGGACAGGGGCCCCTACGAGCAGTACTTC
>.|TRBJ2-7|TRBV7-2|TRBD1
CASSWRTGQGNEQYF
TGTGCCAGCAGCTGGAGGACAGGCCAAGGGAACGAGCAGTACTTC
>.|TRBJ2-7|TRBV2|.
CASSEVKAPGDEQYF
TGTGCCAGCAGTGAAGTTAAGGCCCCGGGGGACGAGCAGTACTTC
>.|TRBJ1-2|TRBV9|TRBD1
CASSRDSTNYGYTF
TGTGCCAGCAGCCGGGACAGCACTAACTATGGCTACACCTTC
>.|TRBJ2-1|TRBV10-2|.
CASSEWGNEQFF
TGCGCCAGCAGTGAGTGGGGCAATGAGCAGTTCTTC
>.|TRBJ2-1|TRBV9|TRBD2
CASSVEWTSGTSYNEQFF
TGTGCCAGCAGCGTCGAGTGGACTAGCGGGACCTCCTACAATGAGCAGTTCTTC
>.|TRBJ1-2|TRBV5-6|TRBD1
CASSRQGKHGYTF
TGTGCCAGCAGCCGACAGGGAAAGCATGGCTACACCTTC
>.|TRBJ2-1|TRBV7-9|TRBD2
CASSQTSNNEQFF
TGTGCCAGCAGTCAGACTAGCAACAATGAGCAGTTCTTC
>.|TRBJ2-1|TRBV5-4|TRBD2
CASSGTSGPMMSSYNEQFF
TGTGCCAGCAGCGGAACTAGCGGGCCGATGATGAGCTCCTACAATGAGCAGTTCTTC
>.|TRBJ1-5|TRBV30|TRBD1
CAWSLQGAGQPQHF
TGTGCCTGGAGTTTACAGGGGGCCGGTCAGCCCCAGCATTTT
>.|TRBJ2-1|TRBV10-2|TRBD2
CATSGLAAIYNEQFF
TGCGCCACATCCGGACTAGCGGCCATATACAATGAGCAGTTCTTC
>.|TRBJ1-4|TRBV18|.
CASSPAGKLFF
TGTGCCAGCTCCCCGGCCGGAAAACTGTTTTTT